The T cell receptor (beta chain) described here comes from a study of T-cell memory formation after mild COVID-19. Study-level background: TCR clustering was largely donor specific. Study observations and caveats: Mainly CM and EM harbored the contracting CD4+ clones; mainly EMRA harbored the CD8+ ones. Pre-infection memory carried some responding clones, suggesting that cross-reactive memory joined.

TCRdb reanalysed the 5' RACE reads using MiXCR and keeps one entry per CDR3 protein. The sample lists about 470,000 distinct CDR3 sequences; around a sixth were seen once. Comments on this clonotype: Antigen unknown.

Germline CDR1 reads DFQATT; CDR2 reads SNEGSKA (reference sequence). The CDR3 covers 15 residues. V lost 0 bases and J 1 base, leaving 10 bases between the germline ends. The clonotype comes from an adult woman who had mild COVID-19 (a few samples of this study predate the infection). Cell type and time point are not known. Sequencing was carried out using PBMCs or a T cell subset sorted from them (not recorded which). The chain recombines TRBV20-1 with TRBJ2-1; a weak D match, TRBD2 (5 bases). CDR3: CSARDPAESYNEQFF. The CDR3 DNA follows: TGCAGTGCTAGAGATCCAGCGGAGTCCTACAATGAGCAGTTCTTC.